This T cell receptor beta chain was identified during a study of T cell repertoires in cytomegalovirus infection. For this clonotype: Its antigen is still unknown.

TCRdb used MiXCR to reprocess the reads, holding one entry per CDR3 protein. The table records fewer than 900,000 distinct CDR3 sequences, under 35% of them present only once. Germline values: CDR1 MNHEY, CDR2 SVGEGT. Trimming left V 0 bases short and J 2 bases short, with 12 bases between. The CDR3 totals 16 residues. Whole-study findings and limits: The study identified carriers of CMV plus the relevant HLA from cumulative public TCR beta family frequency. HLA-C-restricted CMV clonotypes gave the most frequent clonotype in two of eight donors.

This receptor was taken from a human donor in good health (CMV status not recorded). Some clones in this sample may be carry-over from other donors' samples. The chain carries TRBV6-2 or TRBV6-3 and TRBJ2-3; the D call may be TRBD1 or TRBD2 (5 bases each). The source material was cultured CD8+ T cells from PBMCs, sampled from culture after CMV antigen stimulation. DNA for the CDR3: TGTGCCAGCAGTTACTCTCACTGGGGGATCACAGATACGCAGTATTTT. The encoded protein is CASSYSHWGITDTQYF.